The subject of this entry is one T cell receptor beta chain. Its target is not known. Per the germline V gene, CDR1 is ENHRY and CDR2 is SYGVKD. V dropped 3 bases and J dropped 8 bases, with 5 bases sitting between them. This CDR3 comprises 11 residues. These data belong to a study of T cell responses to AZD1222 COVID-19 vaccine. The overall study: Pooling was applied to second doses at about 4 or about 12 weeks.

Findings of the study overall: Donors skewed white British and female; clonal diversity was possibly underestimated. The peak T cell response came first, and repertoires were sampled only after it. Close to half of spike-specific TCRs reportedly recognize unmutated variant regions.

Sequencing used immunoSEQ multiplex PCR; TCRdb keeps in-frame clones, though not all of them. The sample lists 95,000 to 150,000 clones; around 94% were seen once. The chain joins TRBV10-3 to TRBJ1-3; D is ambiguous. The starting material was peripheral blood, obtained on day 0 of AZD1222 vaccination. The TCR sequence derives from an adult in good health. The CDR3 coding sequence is TGTGCCATCAGTGATGTGGACACCATATATTTT. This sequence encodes CAISDVDTIYF.